This is a list of T cell receptor beta chains from one sample in a study of T cell responses to AZD1222 COVID-19 vaccine. Assay: immunoSEQ multiplex PCR; the TCRdb copy retains only in-frame clones and omits some. The sample records 120,000 or so clones, about 90% being singletons. The sequencing used peripheral blood, collected on day 0 of AZD1222 vaccination. These receptor sequences come from an adult in good health. The CDR3 runs from the conserved cysteine through the conserved F or W. D genes are given only for firm matches. Size tells how often a clone was seen (once, few, many) or the class of an expanded clone, and some rows leave it out.

clone size | D gene | J gene | V gene | CDR3 DNA | CDR3 protein
once | TRBD1 | TRBJ2-2 | TRBV6-5 | TGTGCCAGCAGGAAAGGGACAGGGGATACCGGGGAGCTGTTTTTT | CASRKGTGDTGELFF
- | - | TRBJ2-7 | TRBV24-1 | TGTGCCACCAGTGACAGTGGATTCTCCTACGAGCAGTACTTC | CATSDSGFSYEQYF
- | - | TRBJ2-6 | TRBV5-5 | TGTGCCAGCACCGAGGTTGTCTCTGGGGCCAACGTCCTGACTTTC | CASTEVVSGANVLTF
- | - | TRBJ1-1 | TRBV27 | TGTGCCAGCAGATCTCCAGGGCGGGGGTACACTGAAGCTTTCTTT | CASRSPGRGYTEAFF
- | - | TRBJ1-5 | TRBV19 | TGTGCCAGTAGTATAGTGAGTGGGGAGCCCCAGCATTTT | CASSIVSGEPQHF
once | - | TRBJ2-3 | TRBV4-2 | TGTGCCAGCAGCCGGCCTAGCGGCACAGATACGCAGTATTTT | CASSRPSGTDTQYF
- | TRBD1 | TRBJ1-2 | TRBV19 | TGTGCCAGTAGTAGGGACAGGGACGGCTACACCTTC | CASSRDRDGYTF
- | - | TRBJ2-1 | TRBV5-1 | TGCGCCAGCAGCTTGGGAGGCAATGAGCAGTTCTTC | CASSLGGNEQFF
once | - | TRBJ2-1 | TRBV7-6 | TGTGCCAGCAGCTTAGCGCTTGGAACCTTCTTGGTCAATGAGCAGTTCTTC | CASSLALGTFLVNEQFF
- | - | TRBJ1-1 | TRBV18 | TGTGCCACCGCCCGATCAAGGGGGGAGGACACTGAAGCTTTCTTT | CATARSRGEDTEAFF
- | - | TRBJ2-7 | TRBV2 | TGTGCCAGCAGTGAAGACAGGAGCTACGAGCAGTACTTC | CASSEDRSYEQYF
- | - | TRBJ1-3 | TRBV4-1 | TGCGCCAGCAGCCATCCTATGCCTGGAAACACCATATATTTT | CASSHPMPGNTIYF
- | - | TRBJ2-7 | TRBV19 | TGTGCCAGTAGTATGGCAGGGACCAACGAGCAGTACTTC | CASSMAGTNEQYF
- | - | TRBJ1-5 | TRBV7-8 | TGTGCCAGCAGCCCGACAGTGCGTTCCGCTTTGGGCAATCAGCCCCAGCATTTT | CASSPTVRSALGNQPQHF
- | - | TRBJ2-5 | TRBV18 | TGTGCCAGCTCCTGGGTGACTCAGGGAAAAGAGACCCAGTACTTC | CASSWVTQGKETQYF
- | - | TRBJ2-7 | TRBV27 | TGTGCCAGCAAGGGTACAACGCCTTTGGGAGAGCAGTACTTC | CASKGTTPLGEQYF